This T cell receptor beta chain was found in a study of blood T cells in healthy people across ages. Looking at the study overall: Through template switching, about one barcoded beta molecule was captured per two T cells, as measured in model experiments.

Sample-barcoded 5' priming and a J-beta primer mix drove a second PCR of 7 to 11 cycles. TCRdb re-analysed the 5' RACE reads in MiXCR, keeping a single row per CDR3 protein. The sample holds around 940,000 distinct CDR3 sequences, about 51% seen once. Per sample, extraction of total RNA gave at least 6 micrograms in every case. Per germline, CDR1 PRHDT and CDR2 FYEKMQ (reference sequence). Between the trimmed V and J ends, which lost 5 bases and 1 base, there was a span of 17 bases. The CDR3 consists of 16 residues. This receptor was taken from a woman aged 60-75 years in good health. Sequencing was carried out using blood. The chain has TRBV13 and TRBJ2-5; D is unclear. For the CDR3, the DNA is TGTGCCAGCAGCCATCGGGCAACGAACCTCCAAGAGACCCAGTACTTC. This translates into CASSHRATNLQETQYF.